These T cell receptor beta chains were read from a single sample in a study of blood T cell repertoires in COVID-19. TCRdb's copy holds only in-frame clones and misses some; the assay was immunoSEQ multiplex PCR. The table records roughly 34,000 clones, around 90% of them present only once. Input material: peripheral blood. These TCRs come from a man aged 55 to 69 with active COVID-19. Each CDR3 is given without its conserved first and last residue. Fields, in order: clone size, V gene, CDR3 protein. A clone size is listed for some rows: how often the clone was seen (once, few, many), or a class if it is expanded.

>once|TRBV3-1/TRBV3-2
ASSPPGLAGDTQY
>once|TRBV6-6
ASRLSTDTQY
>.|TRBV11-3
ASSLAGEQF
>few|TRBV5-5
ASTEMTSGAYEQY
>.|TRBV6-6
ASSSGLSGANVLT
>once|TRBV10-3
AISKAGDRAYTGELF
>.|TRBV6-5
ASSSIVRTGNTEAF
>.|TRBV19
ASSPRTVYEQY
>few|TRBV10-1
ASQGGSEAF
>.|TRBV9
ASNLGQGAGTGELF
>once|TRBV6-6
ASSGTGTGLSYGYT
>.|TRBV9
ASSTPGGIEQF
>.|TRBV3-1/TRBV3-2
ASSPPGQSEGRSQAF
>.|TRBV19
ATRQKETQY
>.|TRBV7-6
ASSSRSAGEMNTGELF
>.|TRBV5-1
ASSALAASTTDTQY
>.|TRBV3-1/TRBV3-2
ASSQGDRRNTEAF
>once|TRBV10-1
ASGRGEKLF
>once|TRBV5-1
ASSLQGAGNTIY
>.|TRBV24-1
ATMASGGRGDEQF
>.|TRBV7-8
ASSLGQGAHYNQPQH
>.|TRBV13
ASSPGTSGTYEQY
>.|TRBV2
ASTSRTGGGNTIY
>.|TRBV11-1
ASSYPIMSLDTQY
>.|TRBV7-9
ASSLKGTSTDTQY
>.|TRBV14
ASSQGGVFGYT
>.|TRBV20-1
SAEDRGGYT
>.|TRBV18
ASSPPGQGVETQY
>.|TRBV7-7
ASSLGGGSGQETQY
>.|TRBV6-4
ASSRLPEETQY
>.|TRBV15
ATSRVPTLGGTEAF
>.|TRBV7-2
ASSPLGGNTEAF
>.|TRBV2
AMQQGYSGNTIY
>once|TRBV11-3
ASTPGERRTYNEQF
>.|TRBV5-4
ASSLAYNGYT
>.|TRBV9
ASSAYGRINEKLF
>.|TRBV10-1
ASSRELAGGRIYEQY
>.|TRBV5-4
ASSLVPGWNTEAF
>.|TRBV4-2
ASSQDLGGTYEQY
>few|TRBV19
ASSPNDRNTEAF
>.|TRBV2
ASSEALLGGRNSPLH
>few|TRBV11-3
ASSPTGQGNTGELF
>.|TRBV29-1
SYRGAGELF
>.|TRBV7-9
ASSFTIREETQY